These T cell receptor beta chains were read from a single sample in a study of T cell repertoires in cytomegalovirus infection. TCRdb reprocessed the reads with MiXCR, giving one entry per CDR3 protein. The top ten hold around an eighth of the sample, which has 700,000 to 850,000 distinct CDR3 sequences, approximately 29% seen once. No antigen is known for these receptors. Sequences were derived from cultured CD8+ T cells from PBMCs, sampled from culture after CMV antigen stimulation. All receptors derive from a human donor in good health (CMV status not recorded). Some clones in this sample may be carry-over from other donors' samples. Both conserved end residues are part of each CDR3. Each record gives: clone size, J gene, V gene, CDR3 protein. Size values are once, few and many counts, or a class for expanded clones, and some rows have none.

clone size: .; J gene: TRBJ1-4; V gene: TRBV28; CDR3 protein: CASSLYSGTGELFF
clone size: .; J gene: TRBJ2-5; V gene: TRBV29-1; CDR3 protein: CSVEDPPSGGRKTQYF
clone size: .; J gene: TRBJ2-2; V gene: TRBV12-3/TRBV12-4; CDR3 protein: CASSLRAGNTGELFF
clone size: .; J gene: TRBJ2-3; V gene: TRBV7-9; CDR3 protein: CASSLAGSAQYF
clone size: .; J gene: TRBJ2-3; V gene: TRBV7-9; CDR3 protein: CASSPGGDTSTDTQYF
clone size: few; J gene: TRBJ1-3; V gene: TRBV27; CDR3 protein: CASSQQGRGNTIYF
clone size: few; J gene: TRBJ2-5; V gene: TRBV27; CDR3 protein: CASSPRTSGGAAETQYF
clone size: .; J gene: TRBJ1-2; V gene: TRBV15; CDR3 protein: CATSSVGGNYGYTF
clone size: few; J gene: TRBJ1-2; V gene: TRBV29-1; CDR3 protein: CSVATGYGYTF
clone size: .; J gene: TRBJ2-1; V gene: TRBV19; CDR3 protein: CASSITSPYNEQFF
clone size: .; J gene: TRBJ1-2; V gene: TRBV5-6; CDR3 protein: CVSSRRLYGYTF
clone size: few; J gene: TRBJ1-2; V gene: TRBV27; CDR3 protein: CASSPSAGEEIYGYTF
clone size: .; J gene: TRBJ2-1; V gene: TRBV5-6; CDR3 protein: CASSADDSYNEQFF
clone size: many; J gene: TRBJ2-2; V gene: TRBV12-3/TRBV12-4; CDR3 protein: CASSSPGRSNTGELFF
clone size: .; J gene: TRBJ2-7; V gene: TRBV15; CDR3 protein: CATSRGRAASSYEQYF
clone size: many; J gene: TRBJ1-1; V gene: TRBV12-3/TRBV12-4; CDR3 protein: CASTLTAVTHQHTEAFF
clone size: .; J gene: TRBJ2-7; V gene: TRBV12-5; CDR3 protein: CASGLPPRTDTYEQYF
clone size: .; J gene: TRBJ1-6; V gene: TRBV19; CDR3 protein: CASSIGNSYNSPLHF
clone size: many; J gene: TRBJ2-5; V gene: TRBV7-4; CDR3 protein: CASSSGGETQYF
clone size: many; J gene: TRBJ2-3; V gene: TRBV6-2/TRBV6-3; CDR3 protein: CASSYSNLAGPDTQYF
clone size: few; J gene: TRBJ2-3; V gene: TRBV11-2; CDR3 protein: CASSSDQPDTQYF
clone size: few; J gene: TRBJ1-1; V gene: TRBV4-2; CDR3 protein: CASSQVWAGEAFF
clone size: once; J gene: TRBJ2-3; V gene: TRBV6-1; CDR3 protein: CASSVRRDLTDTQYF
clone size: .; J gene: TRBJ1-2; V gene: TRBV9; CDR3 protein: CASSVDPAGEWDGYTF
clone size: few; J gene: TRBJ2-7; V gene: TRBV15; CDR3 protein: CATSREPGGAYEQYF
clone size: few; J gene: TRBJ2-5; V gene: TRBV12-3/TRBV12-4; CDR3 protein: CASSSPLRDLYQETQYF
clone size: .; J gene: TRBJ1-6; V gene: TRBV4-1; CDR3 protein: CASSQAGRGGNSPLHF
clone size: few; J gene: TRBJ1-1; V gene: TRBV7-9; CDR3 protein: CASSPPEGVNTEAFF
clone size: .; J gene: TRBJ1-5; V gene: TRBV19; CDR3 protein: CASSRGSISNQPQHF
clone size: .; J gene: TRBJ2-1; V gene: TRBV10-3; CDR3 protein: CAISEEVAGSSYNEQFF
clone size: .; J gene: TRBJ1-5; V gene: TRBV19; CDR3 protein: CASSMNQDRQPQHF
clone size: .; J gene: TRBJ2-5; V gene: TRBV14; CDR3 protein: CASSQGLGIAGIQETQYF
clone size: .; J gene: TRBJ1-2; V gene: TRBV7-2; CDR3 protein: CASSLLYREPHISGYTF
clone size: .; J gene: TRBJ1-6; V gene: TRBV15; CDR3 protein: CATSRSGTNSPLHF
clone size: .; J gene: TRBJ2-5; V gene: TRBV6-1; CDR3 protein: CASSEGVSPGETQYF
clone size: few; J gene: TRBJ1-2; V gene: TRBV6-2/TRBV6-3; CDR3 protein: CASRSPRDSSLYGYTF
clone size: .; J gene: TRBJ2-1; V gene: TRBV28; CDR3 protein: CASSFRASKRGGNSYNEQFF
clone size: .; J gene: TRBJ2-2; V gene: TRBV7-6; CDR3 protein: CASRGNGPNTGELFF
clone size: few; J gene: TRBJ2-5; V gene: TRBV7-9; CDR3 protein: CASSYGTGGETQYF
clone size: few; J gene: TRBJ1-5; V gene: TRBV2; CDR3 protein: CASSASQPQHF
clone size: .; J gene: TRBJ1-1; V gene: TRBV6-6; CDR3 protein: CASSSPGSEAFF
clone size: many; J gene: TRBJ1-1; V gene: TRBV5-1; CDR3 protein: CASSLAGEAFF
clone size: few; J gene: TRBJ1-6; V gene: TRBV7-6; CDR3 protein: CASSKGYSPLHF
clone size: .; J gene: TRBJ2-2; V gene: TRBV28; CDR3 protein: CASSFTGVGGELFF
clone size: many; J gene: TRBJ2-5; V gene: TRBV7-9; CDR3 protein: CASSATGGAETQYF
clone size: .; J gene: TRBJ2-1; V gene: TRBV11-2; CDR3 protein: CASSSGLAGADEQFF
clone size: few; J gene: TRBJ1-5; V gene: TRBV4-1; CDR3 protein: CASSQEPGINQPQHF
clone size: .; J gene: TRBJ2-1; V gene: TRBV9; CDR3 protein: CASSLPRDRTASSYNEQFF
clone size: .; J gene: TRBJ2-1; V gene: TRBV20-1; CDR3 protein: CSARTSGYYNDQFF
clone size: .; J gene: TRBJ1-5; V gene: TRBV25-1; CDR3 protein: CASSVDRNQPQHF
clone size: .; J gene: TRBJ1-2; V gene: TRBV12-3/TRBV12-4; CDR3 protein: CASRLGTVDYGYTF
clone size: many; J gene: TRBJ1-2; V gene: TRBV7-9; CDR3 protein: CASSLALDDGYTF
clone size: few; J gene: TRBJ2-3; V gene: TRBV6-5; CDR3 protein: CASSGQGGWTDTQYF
clone size: many; J gene: TRBJ1-1; V gene: TRBV7-2; CDR3 protein: CASSLEQGTPEAFF
clone size: .; J gene: TRBJ1-2; V gene: TRBV12-5; CDR3 protein: CASGSYGYTF
clone size: .; J gene: TRBJ1-1; V gene: TRBV11-2; CDR3 protein: CASSLDPFTRGVHTEAFF
clone size: .; J gene: TRBJ1-2; V gene: TRBV29-1; CDR3 protein: CSVVDRPFYGYTF
clone size: .; J gene: TRBJ1-2; V gene: TRBV5-3; CDR3 protein: CASSLGTNFYGYTF
clone size: .; J gene: TRBJ2-1; V gene: TRBV7-6; CDR3 protein: CASSLRLYHNEQFF